Presented here are 17 T cell receptor beta chains from one specimen sequenced in a study of T cell responses to AZD1222 COVID-19 vaccine. Using immunoSEQ multiplex PCR, the repertoire was profiled, and TCRdb retains in-frame clones only, with some absent. The sample includes roughly 100,000 clones, almost 90% of them seen just once. Sequencing was performed on peripheral blood, taken 28 days after the second AZD1222 dose. These receptors were obtained from an adult who received the AZD1222 COVID-19 vaccine.

The chain joins TRBV10-3 to TRBJ1-2, with TRBD1 as a possible D gene (6 bases). The CDR3 length is 11 residues. Germline loops: CDR1 ENHRY, CDR2 SYGVKD. Trimming took 7 bases from V and 6 from J, leaving 9 bases between them. The CDR3 region is CAIKQGDGYTF. The CDR3, as DNA: TGTGCCATCAAACAGGGCGATGGCTACACCTTC.

This sequence joins TRBV19 and TRBJ2-1; D possibly corresponds to TRBD2 (6 bases). Trimming shortened V by 0 bases and J by 12 bases, and 15 bases separated the two germline ends. CDR3 length equals 14 residues. In germline, CDR1 is LNHDA, CDR2 SQIVND (reference sequence). In nucleotides, the CDR3 is TGTGCCAGTAGTATAGATCATCGGGGGTTTCTGCAGTTCTTC. Amino acids: CASSIDHRGFLQFF.

The chain links TRBV28 to TRBJ2-5, with 7 positions matching TRBD2. This CDR3 has 16 amino acids. In germline, CDR1 is MDHEN, CDR2 SYDVKM. After removal of 3 bases from V and 5 bases from J, the junction contained 12 bases not matched to a gene. Here the CDR3 reads CASSFNSAGVRETQYF. Here the CDR3 DNA reads TGTGCCAGCAGTTTTAATAGCGCGGGAGTGCGCGAGACCCAGTACTTC.

The chain has TRBV3-1 (or the pseudogene TRBV3-2) and TRBJ2-5; TRBD2 might be the D (5 bases). V lost 7 bases to trimming and J lost 5 bases, with 17 bases between them. The germline CDR1 and CDR2 sequences are LGHDT and YNNKEL (reference sequence). The CDR3 contains 14 residues. The CDR3 bases are TGTGCCAGCACAACCTCGTATGGGGAGGAGACCCAGTACTTC. Translation gives CASTTSYGEETQYF.

The V and J genes are TRBV5-5 and TRBJ1-2, with TRBD1 matching 7 bases. CDR1 and CDR2 from the germline V gene are SGHKS and YYEKEE (reference sequence). V gave up 0 bases and J gave up 5 bases; unmatched junction bases: 7. CDR3 length equals 15 residues. CDR3 coding DNA: TGTGCCAGCAGCTTGGCTCTCGGGACAGAGTATGGCTACACCTTC. This sequence encodes CASSLALGTEYGYTF.

V and J are TRBV5-6 and TRBJ2-5, with TRBD2 matching over 16 bases. J lost 5 bases, V lost 6 bases, and 7 bases had no gene match. This CDR3 has 16 amino acids. Germline CDR1 SGHDT, CDR2 YYEEEE. The CDR3 DNA sequence: TGTGCCAGCAACCCTGGGACTAGCGGGAGGGCGGAGACCCAGTACTTC. Its protein is CASNPGTSGRAETQYF.

This clone was observed once. The chain recombines TRBV5-4 with TRBJ2-3; weak D call: TRBD2 (5 bases). The CDR3 has 14 amino acids. With 3 bases removed from V and 4 bases from J, the gap between germline ends came to 12 bases. Germline V CDR1 and CDR2: SGHNT, YYREEE (reference sequence). CDR3 amino acids: CASSWVGVPDTQYF. The CDR3 bases are TGTGCCAGCAGCTGGGTCGGGGTTCCAGATACGCAGTATTTT.

The chain links TRBV24-1 to TRBJ1-2; D uncertain. Germline V gene data show CDR1 as KGHDR and CDR2 as SFDVKD. The V end lost 6 bases, the J end lost 8 bases, and 12 bases lay between the germline ends. The CDR3 has 12 residues. The CDR3 DNA reads TGTGCCACCAGTTCGGCCGATCGGGGCTACACCTTC. Translating gives CATSSADRGYTF.

The rearrangement links TRBV6-5 to TRBJ2-1; D unresolved. The ends were cut back, 6 bases at V and 6 bases at J, with 6 bases in the middle. The CDR3 totals 11 residues. Germline V gene lookup returns CDR1 MNHEY and CDR2 SVGAGI. The CDR3 loop reads CASSLINEQFF. CDR3 sequence (DNA): TGTGCCAGCAGCCTAATCAATGAGCAGTTCTTC.

The V call is TRBV12-3 or TRBV12-4, the J call TRBJ2-5; 7 positions agree with TRBD1. V was clipped by 3 bases and J by 7 bases; unmatched bases: 2. This CDR3 region has 12 residues. The CDR3: CASSLPGGTQYF. CDR3 in DNA: TGTGCCAGCAGTTTGCCAGGGGGGACCCAGTACTTC.

V gene TRBV3-1 (or the pseudogene TRBV3-2) combines with J gene TRBJ2-2; D is tentatively TRBD1 or TRBD2 (6 bases each). The CDR3 consists of 15 residues. V was pared by 2 bases and J by 2 bases, with 9 bases between. The germline CDR1 and CDR2 sequences are LGHDT and YNNKEL (reference sequence). The CDR3 sequence is CASSQPGANTGELFF. In DNA, the CDR3 is TGTGCCAGCAGCCAACCGGGGGCTAACACCGGGGAGCTGTTTTTT.

The V call is TRBV14, the J call TRBJ1-1; 9 positions match TRBD1. V shed 2 bases, J shed 5 bases, and the junction held 6 bases outside the gene matches. The germline V gene encodes CDR1 SGHDN and CDR2 FVKESK. The CDR3 extends over 15 amino acids. This CDR3 is CASSQTQGAETEAFF. CDR3 nucleotide sequence: TGTGCCAGCAGCCAAACACAGGGGGCCGAGACTGAAGCTTTCTTT.

The J gene is TRBJ1-4, the V gene TRBV27; unclear D gene. There are 11 residues in the CDR3. Germline CDR1 MNHEY, CDR2 SMNVEV (reference sequence). V gave up 6 bases and J gave up 5 bases, with 4 bases separating them. The CDR3 loop reads CASSWNEKLFF. The CDR3 coding sequence is TGTGCCAGCAGCTGGAATGAAAAACTGTTTTTT.

The chain is built from TRBV18 and TRBJ1-4, with a possible D match to TRBD1 (5 bases). V was trimmed by 6 bases and J by 0 bases, leaving 11 bases between them. In germline, CDR1 is KGHSH, CDR2 LQKENI. CDR3 length: 15 residues. CDR3 residues: CASSRQNPTNEKLFF. The CDR3 DNA follows: TGTGCCAGCTCCCGACAGAATCCAACTAATGAAAAACTGTTTTTT.

This rearrangement joins TRBV7-9 to TRBJ2-1; 8 nucleotides align to TRBD1. The germline V gene has CDR1 SEHNR and CDR2 FQNEAQ (reference sequence). J lost 3 bases, V lost 6 bases, and 7 bases had no gene match. The CDR3 has 15 residues. The CDR3 DNA is TGTGCCAGCAGTACTACAGGGGGGATCTACAATGAGCAGTTCTTC. Translated: CASSTTGGIYNEQFF.

The J gene is TRBJ2-3, the V gene TRBV5-8; 9 nucleotides match TRBD2. The CDR3 is made up of 16 amino acids. Unmatched junction bases numbered 8, after V lost 2 bases and J lost 4 bases. Germline values: CDR1 SGHTS, CDR2 YDEGEE. The CDR3 sequence is CASSLGREGLADTQYF. The CDR3 DNA is TGTGCCAGCAGCTTAGGGCGGGAGGGCCTTGCAGATACGCAGTATTTT.

V is TRBV3-1 (or the pseudogene TRBV3-2) and J is TRBJ2-1; D is ambiguous. V was trimmed by 5 bases and J by 9 bases, leaving 8 bases between them. The CDR3 has 11 residues. Germline lookup yields CDR1 LGHDT and CDR2 YNNKEL (reference sequence). CDR3 sequence reads: CASSNLIEQFF. The CDR3 region has the DNA TGTGCCAGCAGCAACCTAATTGAGCAGTTCTTC.